Here is one TCR beta chain with its context. Its target is not known. This sample is drawn from a study of cytomegalovirus exposure and HLA in healthy donors. Study-wide results and caveats: Reportedly, fewer N-insertions than the approximately 650-donor mean appeared in an Asian-associated ancestry cluster in a later analysis. It was taken for granted in presence/absence analyses that sequencing depth across donors was roughly uniform. The study found most TCR sequences rare, yet found some public TCRs in many donors.

Use of 60 Vbeta and 13 Jbeta primers characterized the PCR. Repertoires were generated with immunoSEQ multiplex PCR, while TCRdb's copy carries only in-frame clones and drops some. There are about 79,000 clones in the sample; less than 80% occur only once, and about 9.1% lies in the top ten. Trimming took 5 bases from V and 4 from J; bases not matched to a gene: 14. The CDR3 consists of 17 residues. Germline CDR1 is LNHDA and CDR2 is SQIVND (reference sequence). The rearrangement joins TRBV19 to TRBJ2-1, with TRBD2 identical over 7 bases. The TCR comes from a man aged 35 to 55 in good health and CMV-seropositive. The specimen was PBMCs. CDR3 region: CASSVRQTSFKYNEQFF. CDR3 DNA sequence: TGTGCCAGTAGTGTAAGGCAGACTAGCTTTAAGTACAATGAGCAGTTCTTC.